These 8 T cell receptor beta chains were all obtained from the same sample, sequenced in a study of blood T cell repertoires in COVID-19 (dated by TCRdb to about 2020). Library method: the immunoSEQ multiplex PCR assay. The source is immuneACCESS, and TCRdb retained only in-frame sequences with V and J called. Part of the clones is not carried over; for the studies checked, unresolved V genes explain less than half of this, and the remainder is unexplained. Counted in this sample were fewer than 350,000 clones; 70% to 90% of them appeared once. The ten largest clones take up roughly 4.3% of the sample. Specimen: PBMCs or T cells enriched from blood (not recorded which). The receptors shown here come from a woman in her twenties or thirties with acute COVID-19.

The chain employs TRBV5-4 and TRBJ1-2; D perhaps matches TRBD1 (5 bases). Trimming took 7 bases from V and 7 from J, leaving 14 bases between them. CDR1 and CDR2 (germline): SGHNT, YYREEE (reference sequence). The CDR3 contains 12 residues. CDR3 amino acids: CASLRWGVGYTF. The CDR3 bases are TGTGCCAGCCTCCGCTGGGGGGTTGGCTACACCTTC.

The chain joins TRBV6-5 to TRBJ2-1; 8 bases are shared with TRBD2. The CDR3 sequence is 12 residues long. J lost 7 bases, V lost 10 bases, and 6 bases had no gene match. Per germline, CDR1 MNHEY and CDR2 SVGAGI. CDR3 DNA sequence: TGTGCCACCTCGACTAGCGCGAATGAGCAGTTCTTC. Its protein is CATSTSANEQFF.

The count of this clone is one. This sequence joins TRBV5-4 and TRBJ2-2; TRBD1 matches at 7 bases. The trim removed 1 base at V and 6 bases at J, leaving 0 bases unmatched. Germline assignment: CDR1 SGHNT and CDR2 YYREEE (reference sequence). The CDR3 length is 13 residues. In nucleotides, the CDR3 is TGTGCCAGCAGCTTGCAGGGGGCCGGGGAGCTGTTTTTT. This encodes CASSLQGAGELFF.

DNA of the CDR3: TGTGCCAGCAGTCCGAGTCAGGGGACCTATGGCTACACCTTC. It specifies CASSPSQGTYGYTF. V usage is TRBV7-6 and J usage is TRBJ1-2, with D perhaps matching TRBD1 (6 bases). Trimming took off 6 bases at V and 4 bases at J, with 15 bases between the two ends. The CDR3 covers 14 residues. CDR1 and CDR2 from the germline V gene are SGHVS and FNYEAQ.

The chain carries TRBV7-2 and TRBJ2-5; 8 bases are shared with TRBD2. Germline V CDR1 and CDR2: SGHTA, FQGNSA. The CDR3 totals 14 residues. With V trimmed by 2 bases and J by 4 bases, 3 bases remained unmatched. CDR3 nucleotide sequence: TGTGCCAGCAGCTTAAACAGCGGGAGAGAGACCCAGTACTTC. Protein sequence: CASSLNSGRETQYF. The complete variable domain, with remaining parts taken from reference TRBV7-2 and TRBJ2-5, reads GAGVSQSPSNKVTEKGKDVELRCDPISGHTALYWYRQSLGQGLEFLIYFQGNSAPDKSGLPSDRFSAERTGGSVSTLTIQRTQQEDSAVYLCASSLNSGRETQYFGPGTRLLVL.

CDR3 DNA sequence: TGTGCCAGCAGCTTAGGAGGGGGGGGGCCCTCCACCGGGGAGCTGTTTTTT. It specifies CASSLGGGGPSTGELFF. The chain joins TRBV7-6 to TRBJ2-2; D is possibly TRBD2 (7 bases). Germline V lookup: CDR1 SGHVS, CDR2 FNYEAQ. Trimming took off 1 base at V and 4 bases at J, with 16 bases between the two ends. This CDR3 has 17 amino acids.

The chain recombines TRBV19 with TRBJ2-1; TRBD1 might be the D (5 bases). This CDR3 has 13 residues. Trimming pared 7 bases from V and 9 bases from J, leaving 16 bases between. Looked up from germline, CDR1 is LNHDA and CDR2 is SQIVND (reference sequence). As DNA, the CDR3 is TGTGCCAGTACGGACACCCCCAGTAGTGAGCAGTTCTTC. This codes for CASTDTPSSEQFF.

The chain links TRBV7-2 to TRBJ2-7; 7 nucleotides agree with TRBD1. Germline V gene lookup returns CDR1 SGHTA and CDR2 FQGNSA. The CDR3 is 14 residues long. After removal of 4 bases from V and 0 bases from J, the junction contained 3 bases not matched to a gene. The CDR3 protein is CASSYRQGSYEQYF. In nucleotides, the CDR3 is TGTGCCAGCAGCTACCGACAGGGCTCCTACGAGCAGTACTTC.